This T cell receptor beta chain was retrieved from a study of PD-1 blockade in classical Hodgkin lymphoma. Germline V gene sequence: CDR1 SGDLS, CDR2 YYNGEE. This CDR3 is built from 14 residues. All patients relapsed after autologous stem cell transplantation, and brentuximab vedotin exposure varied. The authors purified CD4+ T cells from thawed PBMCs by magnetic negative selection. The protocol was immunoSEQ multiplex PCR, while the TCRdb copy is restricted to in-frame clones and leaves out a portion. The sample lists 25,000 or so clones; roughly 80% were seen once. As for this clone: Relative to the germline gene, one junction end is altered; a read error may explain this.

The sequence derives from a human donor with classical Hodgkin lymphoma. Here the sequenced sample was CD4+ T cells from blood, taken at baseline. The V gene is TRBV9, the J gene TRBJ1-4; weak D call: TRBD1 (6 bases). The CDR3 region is CASSVAPLGGPLLF. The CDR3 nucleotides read TGTGCCAGCAGCGTAGCTCCCTTAGGGGGGCCCCTTCTATTT.